This entry features one TCR beta chain sequence. Its antigen is unidentified. The V segment lost 3 bases and the J segment 5 bases; nucleotides outside the gene matches: 4. CDR1 and CDR2 from the germline V gene are SGDLS and YYNGEE. This CDR3 region has 13 residues. The data belong to a study of glioma-infiltrating T cells after dendritic cell vaccination. Study-wide results and limits: No direct clonality-survival link was found; a diverse polyclonal response may matter. Patients with more pretreatment TILs had longer time to progression and survival.

Time point in this sample: after dendritic cell vaccination, including at tumor progression/relapse. PBMC were collected before vaccination, two weeks after the third vaccination, and at progression. The repertoire was sequenced with immunoSEQ multiplex PCR; TCRdb's copy has only in-frame clones and lacks some. The sample has some 90,000 clones, around four fifths seen once. The rearrangement uses TRBV9 and TRBJ2-5, with 7 bases identical to TRBD1. This clonotype was sampled from a human donor with glioblastoma. The source was blood, collected after dendritic cell vaccination. The CDR3 DNA is TGTGCCAGCAGCGGCAGGGGGTGGGAGACCCAGTACTTC. It specifies CASSGRGWETQYF.